This TCR beta chain originates from a study of T cell changes during pregnancy in multiple sclerosis. The repertoire was sequenced with immunoSEQ multiplex PCR; TCRdb's copy has only in-frame clones and lacks some. The sample records approximately 85,000 clones, more than 85% being singletons. The CDR3 has 14 residues. Germline V gene data show CDR1 as SGHRS and CDR2 as YFSETQ. Germline trimming cut 4 bases from V and 5 bases from J; bases unmatched to any gene: 8. Sequenced here: peripheral blood, sampled in the first trimester of pregnancy. The sequence derives from a female donor with multiple sclerosis, enrolled in a pregnancy study. J is TRBJ2-7 and V is TRBV5-1, with 8 positions matching TRBD1. CDR3 nucleotide sequence: TGCGCCAGCAGCCTGCGACAGGGGAGCCACGAGCAGTACTTC. Its protein is CASSLRQGSHEQYF.